This T cell receptor beta chain was documented in a study of blood T cell repertoires in COVID-19. The Seattle site enrolled patients during active infection and followed them longitudinally. Methods used by the authors: How many nucleated cells were present was estimated from reference gene primer amplification. Sequencing was performed with immunoSEQ multiplex PCR; in TCRdb, only in-frame clones are kept and a portion is missing. Clone size and the V and J calls come from that table; the DNA yielded D and trimming. The top ten hold roughly 13% of the sample, which has roughly 440,000 clones, about 91% seen once. The CDR3 contains 14 residues. V lost 7 bases and J lost 0; bases outside the gene matches: 6. Germline V gives CDR1 SQVTM, CDR2 ANQGSEA.

This TCR came from a woman in her forties or fifties with COVID-19, enrolled during active disease. The sequenced sample was peripheral blood. This chain links TRBV29-1 with TRBJ1-3; 7 positions agree with TRBD1. CDR3 residues: CSARGQLSGNTIYF. In DNA, the CDR3 is TGCAGCGCTCGGGGACAGCTCTCTGGAAACACCATATATTTT.